This entry describes one T cell receptor (beta chain). Libraries were prepared by immunoSEQ multiplex PCR; TCRdb keeps only in-frame clonotypes and omits some of them. This sample has about 64,000 clones, with about 96% found just once. The data were taken from a study of T cell changes during pregnancy in multiple sclerosis. The J segment lost 5 bases and the V segment lost 6 bases, leaving 9 bases of the junction unmatched. Germline CDR1 MNHNS, CDR2 SASEGT. This CDR3 comprises 15 residues. The material sequenced was CD8+ T cells from peripheral blood mononuclear cells, taken after pregnancy. The chain is built from TRBV6-1 and TRBJ2-3, with TRBD1 matching 9 bases. This clonotype was sampled from a female donor with multiple sclerosis, enrolled in a pregnancy study. In nucleotides, the CDR3 is TGTGCCAGCAGAGTACAGGGGGCGCATAGAGATACGCAGTATTTT. As protein: CASRVQGAHRDTQYF.